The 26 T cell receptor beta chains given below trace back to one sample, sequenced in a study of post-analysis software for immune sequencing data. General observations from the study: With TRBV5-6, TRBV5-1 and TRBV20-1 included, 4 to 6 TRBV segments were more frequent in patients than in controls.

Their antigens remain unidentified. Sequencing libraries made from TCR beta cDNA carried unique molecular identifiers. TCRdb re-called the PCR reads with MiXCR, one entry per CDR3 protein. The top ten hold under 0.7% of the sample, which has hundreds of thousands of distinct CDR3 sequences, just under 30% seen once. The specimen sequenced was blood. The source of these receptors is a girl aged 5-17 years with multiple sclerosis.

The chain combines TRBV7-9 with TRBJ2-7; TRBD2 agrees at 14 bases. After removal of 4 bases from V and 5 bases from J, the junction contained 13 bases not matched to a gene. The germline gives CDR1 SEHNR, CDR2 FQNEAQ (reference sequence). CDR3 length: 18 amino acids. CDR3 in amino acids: CASSSSAGLAGACHEQYF. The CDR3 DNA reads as TGTGCCAGCAGCTCCTCCGCGGGACTAGCGGGAGCTTGCCACGAGCAGTACTTC.

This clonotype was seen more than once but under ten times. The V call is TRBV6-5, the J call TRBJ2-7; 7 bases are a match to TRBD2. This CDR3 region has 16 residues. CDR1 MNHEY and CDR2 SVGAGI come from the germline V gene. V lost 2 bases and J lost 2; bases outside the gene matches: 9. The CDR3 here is CASSYMIASGPYEQYF. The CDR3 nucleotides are TGTGCCAGCAGTTACATGATTGCTAGCGGACCCTACGAGCAGTACTTC.

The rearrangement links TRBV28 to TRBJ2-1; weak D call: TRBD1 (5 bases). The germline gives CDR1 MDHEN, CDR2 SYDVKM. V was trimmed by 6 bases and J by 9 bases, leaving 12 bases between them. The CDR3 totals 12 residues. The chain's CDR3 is CASSLQRGEQFF. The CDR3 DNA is TGTGCCAGCAGCCTCCAAAGGGGTGAGCAGTTCTTC.

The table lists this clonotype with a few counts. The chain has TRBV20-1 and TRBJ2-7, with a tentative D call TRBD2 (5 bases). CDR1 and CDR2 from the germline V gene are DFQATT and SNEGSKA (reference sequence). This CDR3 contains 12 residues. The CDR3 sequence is CRAKGSNYEQYF. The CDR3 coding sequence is TGCAGGGCCAAAGGGAGCAACTACGAGCAGTACTTC.

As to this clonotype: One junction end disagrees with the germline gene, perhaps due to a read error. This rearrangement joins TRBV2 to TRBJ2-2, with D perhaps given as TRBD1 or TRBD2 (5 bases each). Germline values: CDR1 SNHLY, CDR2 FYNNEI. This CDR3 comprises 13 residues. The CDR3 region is CASYRGGTGERFF. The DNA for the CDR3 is TGTGCCAGCTATCGGGGCGGCACCGGGGAGCGGTTTTTT.

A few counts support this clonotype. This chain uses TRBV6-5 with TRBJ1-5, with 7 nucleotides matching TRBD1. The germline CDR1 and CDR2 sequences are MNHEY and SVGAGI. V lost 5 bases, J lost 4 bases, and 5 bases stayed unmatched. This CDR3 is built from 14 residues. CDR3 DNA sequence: TGTGCCAGCAGTCTAATACAGGGGAATCAGCCCCAGCATTTT. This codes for CASSLIQGNQPQHF.

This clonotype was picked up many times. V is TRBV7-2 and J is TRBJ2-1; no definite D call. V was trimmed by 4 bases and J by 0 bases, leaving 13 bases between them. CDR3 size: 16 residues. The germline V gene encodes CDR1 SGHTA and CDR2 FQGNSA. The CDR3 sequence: CASSSLTGSSYNEQFF. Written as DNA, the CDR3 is TGTGCCAGCAGCTCCTTGACTGGTAGCTCCTACAATGAGCAGTTCTTC.

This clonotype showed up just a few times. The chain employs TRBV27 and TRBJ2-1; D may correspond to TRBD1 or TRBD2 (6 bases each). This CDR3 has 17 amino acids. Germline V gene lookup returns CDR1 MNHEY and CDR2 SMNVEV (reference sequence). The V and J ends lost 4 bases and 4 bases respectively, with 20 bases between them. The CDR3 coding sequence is TGTGCCAGCAGTTCGTACGGGGGCGCTAATAATTACAATGAGCAGTTCTTC. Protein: CASSSYGGANNYNEQFF.

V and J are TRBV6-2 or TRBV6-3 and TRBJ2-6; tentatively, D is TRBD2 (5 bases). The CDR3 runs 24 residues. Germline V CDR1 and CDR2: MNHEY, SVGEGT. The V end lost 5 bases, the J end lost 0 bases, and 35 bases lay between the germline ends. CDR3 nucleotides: TGTGCCAGCAGTCACATACGAGGCGCGGGCCCACCAGGCAGATTGAGCTCTGGGGCCAACGTCCTGACTTTC. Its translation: CASSHIRGAGPPGRLSSGANVLTF.

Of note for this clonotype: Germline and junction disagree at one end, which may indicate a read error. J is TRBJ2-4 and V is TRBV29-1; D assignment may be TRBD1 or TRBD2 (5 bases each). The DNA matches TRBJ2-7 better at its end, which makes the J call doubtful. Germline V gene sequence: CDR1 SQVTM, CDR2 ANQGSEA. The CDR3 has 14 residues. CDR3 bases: TGCAACGTTGAAGCGACCGAGACGGGACACGAGCAGTACTTC. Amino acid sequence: CNVEATETGHEQYF.

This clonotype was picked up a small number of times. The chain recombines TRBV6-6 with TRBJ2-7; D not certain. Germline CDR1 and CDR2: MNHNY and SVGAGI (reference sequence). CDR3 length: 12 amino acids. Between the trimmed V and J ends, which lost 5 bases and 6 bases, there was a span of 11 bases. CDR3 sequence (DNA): TGTGCCAGCAGTCCATACCCGTCCGAGCAGTACTTC. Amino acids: CASSPYPSEQYF.

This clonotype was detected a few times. CDR3 region: CASRLRTQETQYF. The CDR3 bases are TGTGCCAGCAGATTACGGACCCAAGAGACCCAGTACTTC. The rearrangement links TRBV2 to TRBJ2-5, with unresolved D. Germline values: CDR1 SNHLY, CDR2 FYNNEI. The CDR3 consists of 13 residues. The germline V and J ends were trimmed by 6 bases and 1 base, with 9 bases remaining between them. The whole variable domain, filled in from reference TRBV2 and TRBJ2-5, reads EPEVTQTPSHQVTQMGQEVILRCVPISNHLYFYWYRQILGQKVEFLVSFYNNEISEKSEIFDDQFSVERPDGSNFTLKIRSTKLEDSAMYFCASRLRTQETQYFGPGTRLLVL.

DNA for the CDR3: TGCAGTGCTAGGGACAGCTGGGGAACTGAAGCTTTCTTT. Protein sequence: CSARDSWGTEAFF. The J gene is TRBJ1-1, the V gene TRBV20-1; possibly TRBD1 for D (6 bases). Trimming removed 3 bases from V and 5 bases from J, with 13 bases in between. This CDR3 comprises 13 residues. Germline V lookup: CDR1 DFQATT, CDR2 SNEGSKA (reference sequence).

The CDR3 nucleotides are TGCGCCAGCAGCTTTGGGACGGCTATGGAGACCCAGTACTTC. Translating it yields CASSFGTAMETQYF. The rearrangement uses TRBV5-1 and TRBJ2-5, with D perhaps assigned TRBD1 or TRBD2 (5 bases each). The CDR3 has 14 residues. Trimming stripped 2 bases from V and 5 bases from J, with 13 bases between. Germline V gene data show CDR1 as SGHRS and CDR2 as YFSETQ.

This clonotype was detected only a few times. For the CDR3, the DNA is TGTGCCAGCAGCCCCCTCCTTAAGACGGAGCAGTTCTTC. It yields the protein CASSPLLKTEQFF. This chain links TRBV7-9 with TRBJ2-1; no clear D. There are 13 residues in the CDR3. Trimming removed 5 bases from V and 10 bases from J, with 15 bases in between. The germline CDR1 and CDR2 sequences are SEHNR and FQNEAQ (reference sequence).

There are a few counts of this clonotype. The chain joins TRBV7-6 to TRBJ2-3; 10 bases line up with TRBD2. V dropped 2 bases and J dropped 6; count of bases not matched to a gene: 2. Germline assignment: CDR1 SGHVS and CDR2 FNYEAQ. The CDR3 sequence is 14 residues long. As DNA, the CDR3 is TGTGCCAGCAGCTTAAGCGGGAGGGTGGATACGCAGTATTTT. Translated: CASSLSGRVDTQYF.

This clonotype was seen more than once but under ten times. The CDR3 DNA sequence: TGCAGTGCTCCCCAGGGCGGTGATTACGAGCAGTACTTC. Translation gives CSAPQGGDYEQYF. The chain links TRBV20-1 to TRBJ2-7; a possible D gene is TRBD1 (5 bases). Looked up from germline, CDR1 is DFQATT and CDR2 is SNEGSKA (reference sequence). This CDR3 is 13 amino acids long. V was pared by 5 bases and J by 4 bases, with 15 bases between.

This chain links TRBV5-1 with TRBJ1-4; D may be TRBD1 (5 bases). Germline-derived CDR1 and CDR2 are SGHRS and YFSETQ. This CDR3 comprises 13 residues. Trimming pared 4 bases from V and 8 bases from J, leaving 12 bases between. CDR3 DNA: TGCGCCAGCAGCAGGGGCATGGGGGAAAAACTGTTTTTT. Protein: CASSRGMGEKLFF. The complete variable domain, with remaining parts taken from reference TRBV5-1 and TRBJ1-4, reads KAGVTQTPRYLIKTRGQQVTLSCSPISGHRSVSWYQQTPGQGLQFLFEYFSETQRNKGNFPGRFSGRQFSNSRSEMNVSTLELGDSALYLCASSRGMGEKLFFGSGTQLSVL.

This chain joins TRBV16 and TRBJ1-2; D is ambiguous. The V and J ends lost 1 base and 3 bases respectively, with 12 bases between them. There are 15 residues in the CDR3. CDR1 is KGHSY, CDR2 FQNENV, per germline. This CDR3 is CASSQFGRADYGYTF. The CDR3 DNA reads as TGTGCCAGCAGCCAATTCGGGAGGGCGGACTATGGCTACACCTTC. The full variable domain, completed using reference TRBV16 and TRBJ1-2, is GEEVAQTPKHLVRGEGQKAKLYCAPIKGHSYVFWYQQVLKNEFKFLISFQNENVFDETGMPKERFSAKCLPNSPCSLEIQATKLEDSAVYFCASSQFGRADYGYTFGSGTRLTVV.

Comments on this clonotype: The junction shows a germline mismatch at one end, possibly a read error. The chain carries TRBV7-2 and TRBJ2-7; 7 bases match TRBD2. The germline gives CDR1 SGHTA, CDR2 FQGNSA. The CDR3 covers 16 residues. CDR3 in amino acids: CASSSLMWGGVYEHYF. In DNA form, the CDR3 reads TGTGCCAGCAGCTCCCTCATGTGGGGAGGGGTCTACGAGCACTACTTC.

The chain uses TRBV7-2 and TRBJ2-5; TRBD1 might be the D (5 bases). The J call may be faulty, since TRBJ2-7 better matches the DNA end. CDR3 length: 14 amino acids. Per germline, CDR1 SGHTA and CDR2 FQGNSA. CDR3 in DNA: TGTGCCAGCAGCTTATGGGGCCAGGCCCACGAGCAGTACTTC. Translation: CASSLWGQAHEQYF.

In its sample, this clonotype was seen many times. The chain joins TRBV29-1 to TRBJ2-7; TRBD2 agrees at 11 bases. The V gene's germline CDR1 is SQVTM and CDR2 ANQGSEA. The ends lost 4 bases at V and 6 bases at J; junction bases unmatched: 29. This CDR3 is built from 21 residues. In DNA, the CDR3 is TGCAGCGTTGTGGGGGCAGGGCCCGGAGGTAGCGGGAGGGCCCCGTATCTCGAGCAGTACTTC. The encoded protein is CSVVGAGPGGSGRAPYLEQYF.

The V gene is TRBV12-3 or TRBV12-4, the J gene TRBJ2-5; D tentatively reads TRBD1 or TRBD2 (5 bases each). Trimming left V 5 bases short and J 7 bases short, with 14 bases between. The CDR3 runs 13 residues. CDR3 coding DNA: TGTGCCAGCAGTCCGGGACCCATGCGGACCCAGTACTTC. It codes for CASSPGPMRTQYF.

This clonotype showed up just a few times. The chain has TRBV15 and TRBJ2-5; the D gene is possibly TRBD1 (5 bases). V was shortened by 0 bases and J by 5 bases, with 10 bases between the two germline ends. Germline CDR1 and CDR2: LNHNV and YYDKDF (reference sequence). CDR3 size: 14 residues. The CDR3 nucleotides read TGTGCCACCAGCAGAGAAGGGGTACAGGAGACCCAGTACTTC. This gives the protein CATSREGVQETQYF.

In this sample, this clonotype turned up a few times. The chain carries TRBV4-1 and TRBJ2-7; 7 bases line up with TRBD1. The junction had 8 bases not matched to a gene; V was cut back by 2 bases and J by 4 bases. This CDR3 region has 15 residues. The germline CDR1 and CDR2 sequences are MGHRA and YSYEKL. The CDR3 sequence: CASSQLWDSRYEQYF. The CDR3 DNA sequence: TGCGCCAGCAGCCAATTATGGGACAGCCGATACGAGCAGTACTTC.

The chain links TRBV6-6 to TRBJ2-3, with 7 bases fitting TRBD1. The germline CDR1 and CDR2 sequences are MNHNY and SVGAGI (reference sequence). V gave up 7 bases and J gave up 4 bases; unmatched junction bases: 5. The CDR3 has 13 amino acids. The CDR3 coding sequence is TGTGCCAGCATTCCTCAGGGGGCAGATACGCAGTATTTT. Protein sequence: CASIPQGADTQYF.